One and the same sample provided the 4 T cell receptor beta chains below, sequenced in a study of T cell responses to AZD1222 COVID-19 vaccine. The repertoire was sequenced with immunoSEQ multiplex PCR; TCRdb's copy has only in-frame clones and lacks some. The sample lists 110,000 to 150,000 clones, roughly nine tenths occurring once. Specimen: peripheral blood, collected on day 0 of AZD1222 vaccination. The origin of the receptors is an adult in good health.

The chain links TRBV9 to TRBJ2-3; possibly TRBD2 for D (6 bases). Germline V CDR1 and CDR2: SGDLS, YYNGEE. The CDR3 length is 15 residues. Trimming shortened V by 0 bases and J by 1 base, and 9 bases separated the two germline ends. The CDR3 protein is CASSVGAGRTDTQYF. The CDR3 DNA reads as TGTGCCAGCAGCGTAGGGGCGGGACGCACAGATACGCAGTATTTT. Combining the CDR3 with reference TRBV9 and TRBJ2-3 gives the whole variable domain DSGVTQTPKHLITATGQRVTLRCSPRSGDLSVYWYQQSLDQGLQFLIQYYNGEERAKGNILERFSAQQFPDLHSELNLSSLELGDSALYFCASSVGAGRTDTQYFGPGTRLTVL.

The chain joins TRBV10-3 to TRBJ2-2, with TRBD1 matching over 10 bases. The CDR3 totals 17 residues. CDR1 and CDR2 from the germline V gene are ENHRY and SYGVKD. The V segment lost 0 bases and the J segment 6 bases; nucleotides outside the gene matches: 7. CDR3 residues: CAISESVGTGEAGELFF. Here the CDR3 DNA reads TGTGCCATCAGTGAGTCGGTAGGGACAGGGGAGGCCGGGGAGCTGTTTTTT.

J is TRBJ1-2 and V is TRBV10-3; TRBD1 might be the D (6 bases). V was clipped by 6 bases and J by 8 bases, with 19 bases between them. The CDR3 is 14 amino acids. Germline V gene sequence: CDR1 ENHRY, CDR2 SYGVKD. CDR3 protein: CAIRTGTRISGYTF. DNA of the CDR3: TGTGCCATCAGGACCGGGACACGGATCTCGGGCTACACCTTC.

CDR3 protein: CASSEGRARGYTF. CDR3 DNA sequence: TGTGCCAGCAGTGAGGGAAGGGCGCGTGGCTACACCTTC. The chain couples TRBV25-1 to TRBJ1-2; D unclear. V was shortened by 3 bases and J by 7 bases, with 12 bases between the two germline ends. This CDR3 contains 13 residues. CDR1 MGHDK and CDR2 SYGVNS come from the germline V gene.